One and the same sample provided the 23 T cell receptor beta chains below, sequenced in a study of T cells in Graves' hyperthyroidism and ophthalmopathy. Regions amplified from RNA transcripts were the TCR beta CDR3 regions. TCR CDR3 regions were first amplified by RT-PCR with HTBI primers. TCRdb re-called the multiplex PCR reads with MiXCR, one entry per CDR3 protein. In the table there are more than 300,000 distinct CDR3 sequences, around 13% of which are singletons. The sequencing sample was made of blood. The source of these receptors is a woman under 40 with Graves' ophthalmopathy.

The chain is built from TRBV30 and TRBJ2-7; 9 nucleotides line up with TRBD1. CDR1 and CDR2 from the germline V gene are GTSNPN and SVGIG (reference sequence). The CDR3 has 15 amino acids. V shed 1 base and J 6 bases; nucleotides not matched to a gene: 10. CDR3 sequence (DNA): TGTGCCTGGAGTGATAGTGGGGACAGGGTGTCCGAGCAGTACTTC. Translated, it gives CAWSDSGDRVSEQYF.

This clonotype showed up many times. The chain employs TRBV15 and TRBJ1-5; the D is unclear. The germline V gene encodes CDR1 LNHNV and CDR2 YYDKDF (reference sequence). Trimming cost V 1 base and J 0 bases, with 4 bases left between them. The CDR3 extends over 14 amino acids. In DNA, the CDR3 is TGTGCCACCAGCAGAGTTGGTAGCAATCAGCCCCAGCATTTT. As protein: CATSRVGSNQPQHF.

This clonotype was recorded at least ten times. This chain joins TRBV29-1 and TRBJ2-2, with TRBD1 matching 8 bases. Germline lookup yields CDR1 SQVTM and CDR2 ANQGSEA. The CDR3 runs to 15 residues. The V gene end was trimmed by 2 bases and the J gene end by 1 base; junction bases not matched to a gene: 3. CDR3 in DNA: TGCAGCGTTGAACAGGGGGCTTGGAACACCGGGGAGCTGTTTTTT. It is translated as CSVEQGAWNTGELFF.

This clonotype was detected a few times. The chain has TRBV12-3 or TRBV12-4 and TRBJ2-7; D gene unclear. The V gene lost 7 bases and the J gene lost 1 base, with 11 bases spanning the gap. The CDR3 covers 13 residues. The chain's CDR3 is CASTPTYSYEQYF. CDR3 DNA: TGTGCCAGCACCCCGACTTATTCCTACGAGCAGTACTTC.

This clonotype was counted ten times or more. This chain connects TRBV4-1 to TRBJ2-7, with 16 bases fitting TRBD2. This CDR3 spans 16 amino acids. CDR1 and CDR2 (germline): MGHRA, YSYEKL. V lost 3 bases, J lost 3 bases, and 2 bases stayed unmatched. CDR3 sequence: CASSQGLAGGLYEQYF. Written as DNA, the CDR3 is TGCGCCAGCAGCCAGGGACTAGCGGGGGGGCTCTACGAGCAGTACTTC.

This clonotype was seen a few times. This rearrangement joins TRBV6-1 to TRBJ1-3; weak D call: TRBD1 (5 bases). The CDR3 extends over 15 amino acids. Per the germline V gene, CDR1 is MNHNS and CDR2 is SASEGT. The V end lost 8 bases, the J end lost 4 bases, and 18 bases lay between the germline ends. The CDR3 DNA sequence: TGTGCCAGCCTCGCACCAGGGCTACCCGGAAACACCATATATTTT. It encodes CASLAPGLPGNTIYF.

Ten or more counts support this clonotype. CDR3: CASSLLGHDEQYF. The CDR3 nucleotides are TGTGCCAGCAGCTTATTGGGGCACGACGAGCAGTACTTC. The genes are TRBV7-2 and TRBJ2-7, with TRBD1 as a possible D gene (5 bases). The CDR3 loop spans 13 amino acids. Between the trimmed V and J ends, which lost 2 bases and 5 bases, there was a span of 10 bases. The germline CDR1 and CDR2 sequences are SGHTA and FQGNSA.

This clonotype was detected ten times or more. The chain couples TRBV13 to TRBJ1-1; D ambiguous. The CDR3 contains 16 residues. The germline V and J ends were trimmed by 5 bases and 3 bases, with 19 bases remaining between them. Germline CDR1 and CDR2: PRHDT and FYEKMQ (reference sequence). CDR3 DNA sequence: TGTGCCAGCAGCAATACGGCGGCCGGTCTGTACACTGAAGCTTTCTTT. This translates into CASSNTAAGLYTEAFF.

Notes on this clonotype: Its ends do not fully match the called genes, so a read error is possible. The chain uses TRBV9 and TRBJ2-5, with 10 positions matching TRBD1. CDR3 size: 14 residues. CDR1 and CDR2 (germline): SGDLS, YYNGEE. CDR3 DNA: TGTGCCAGCAGCGGCGGGACAGGGGTGGAGACCCAGTGCTTC. It encodes CASSGGTGVETQCF.

This clonotype was counted at least ten times. CDR3 in DNA: TGTGCCAGCAGTGAAGCGTTGAGGGGCACGGGGGCCAACGTCCTGACTTTC. As protein: CASSEALRGTGANVLTF. The V gene is TRBV6-1, the J gene TRBJ2-6; D is tentatively TRBD1 or TRBD2 (5 bases each). The germline gives CDR1 MNHNS, CDR2 SASEGT. The V gene lost 0 bases and the J gene lost 4 bases, with 13 bases spanning the gap. The CDR3 has 17 residues.

This clonotype was detected many times. The V gene is TRBV7-9, the J gene TRBJ2-3; D gene ambiguous. Trimming took 2 bases from V and 2 from J, leaving 20 bases between them. This CDR3 is built from 18 residues. Per germline, CDR1 SEHNR and CDR2 FQNEAQ (reference sequence). This chain's CDR3 is CASSLHGRFGGFTDTQYF. For the CDR3, the DNA is TGTGCCAGCAGCTTACATGGCAGGTTCGGTGGATTCACAGATACGCAGTATTTT.

This clonotype was detected ten times or more. The chain carries TRBV28 and TRBJ1-2; D possibly corresponds to TRBD1 (6 bases). The germline V and J ends were trimmed by 8 bases and 5 bases, with 12 bases remaining between them. CDR3 size: 12 residues. CDR1 is MDHEN, CDR2 SYDVKM, per germline. As DNA, the CDR3 is TGTGCCAGCGGAGGACAGAGTTATGGCTACACCTTC. It codes for CASGGQSYGYTF.

This clonotype came up a few times. The chain has TRBV4-1 and TRBJ2-1; D may be TRBD1 (6 bases). V was shortened by 2 bases and J by 7 bases, with 12 bases between the two germline ends. Looked up from germline, CDR1 is MGHRA and CDR2 is YSYEKL. The CDR3 length is 14 residues. The CDR3 DNA is TGCGCCAGCAGCCAAACAGGGTTGTCAAATGAGCAGTTCTTC. This sequence encodes CASSQTGLSNEQFF.

V and J are TRBV29-1 and TRBJ2-6, with D perhaps matching TRBD1 (6 bases). Trimming took off 2 bases at V and 0 bases at J, with 8 bases between the two ends. This CDR3 contains 15 residues. The germline V gene has CDR1 SQVTM and CDR2 ANQGSEA. CDR3 protein: CSVETGNSGANVLTF. In nucleotides, the CDR3 is TGCAGCGTTGAAACAGGGAACTCTGGGGCCAACGTCCTGACTTTC.

This clonotype was detected many times. The chain joins TRBV2 to TRBJ1-5, with D unresolved. Germline CDR1 and CDR2: SNHLY and FYNNEI. V lost 8 bases, J lost 4 bases, and 18 bases lay in between. The CDR3 is 15 residues long. The CDR3 DNA follows: TGTGCCAGCCGACGAGGAAGGACTTTAAATCAGCCCCAGCATTTT. Its protein is CASRRGRTLNQPQHF.

At least ten counts were recorded for this clonotype. This sequence joins TRBV9 and TRBJ2-3, with D perhaps TRBD1 (5 bases). Germline values: CDR1 SGDLS, CDR2 YYNGEE. This CDR3 spans 15 amino acids. V lost 0 bases and J 0 bases, leaving 8 bases between the germline ends. In nucleotides, the CDR3 is TGTGCCAGCAGCGTAGAGGGGAAAAGCACAGATACGCAGTATTTT. It specifies CASSVEGKSTDTQYF.

The chain combines TRBV3-1 with TRBJ2-1; 16 bases align to TRBD2. Germline V gene sequence: CDR1 LGHDT, CDR2 YNNKEL (reference sequence). V was pared by 3 bases and J by 2 bases, with 1 base of the junction left unmatched. CDR3 length: 17 residues. This chain's CDR3 is CASSHGTSGGAYNEQFF. CDR3 coding DNA: TGTGCCAGCAGCCACGGGACTAGCGGGGGGGCCTACAATGAGCAGTTCTTC.

The table lists this clonotype with many counts. The V call is TRBV18, the J call TRBJ2-7; D might be TRBD1 (5 bases). The CDR3 extends over 15 amino acids. V was cut by 3 bases and J by 3 bases, with 15 bases left in between. Looked up from germline, CDR1 is KGHSH and CDR2 is LQKENI. The CDR3 DNA reads as TGTGCCAGCTCACCCCCCCAGGGCTCGGGCTACGAGCAGTACTTC. Protein sequence: CASSPPQGSGYEQYF.

Turning to this clonotype: Sequence at one end of the junction differs from germline and may be a read error. V and J are TRBV7-7 and TRBJ2-1; TRBD2 is a possible D gene (6 bases). Germline loops: CDR1 SSHAT, CDR2 FNYEAQ (reference sequence). There are 15 residues in the CDR3. The CDR3 protein is CASSLGTEAYNEQFF. The CDR3, as DNA: TGTGCTAGCAGCTTAGGGACTGAGGCCTACAATGAGCAGTTCTTC. Together with reference TRBV7-7 and TRBJ2-1, the CDR3 gives the full variable domain: GAGVSQSPRYKVTKRGQDVTLRCDPISSHATLYWYQQALGQGPEFLTYFNYEAQPDKSGLPSDRFSAERPEGSISTLTIQRTEQRDSAMYRCASSLGTEAYNEQFFGPGTRLTVL.

This clonotype was counted at least ten times. The chain uses TRBV20-1 and TRBJ2-7, with a tentative D call TRBD2 (5 bases). Germline loops: CDR1 DFQATT, CDR2 SNEGSKA (reference sequence). Trimming removed 5 bases at V and 3 bases at J, with 11 bases between. The length of the CDR3 is 12 residues. CDR3 in DNA: TGCAGTGCTCAAGTAGGAGGCTACGAGCAGTACTTC. Translating gives CSAQVGGYEQYF.

This clonotype came up many times. V gene TRBV10-1 combines with J gene TRBJ2-3; 11 nucleotides line up with TRBD2. This CDR3 has 15 amino acids. The germline V gene encodes CDR1 WNHNN and CDR2 SYGVQD (reference sequence). Trimming took 5 bases from V and 2 from J; bases not matched to a gene: 3. The CDR3 sequence: CASSRLAGLTDTQYF. CDR3 bases: TGCGCCAGCAGTCGACTAGCGGGGCTCACAGATACGCAGTATTTT.

Notes on this clonotype: A read error may explain this, as a much larger clone is one base away. The J gene is TRBJ2-1, the V gene TRBV20-1; 9 positions match TRBD2. CDR1 and CDR2 (germline): DFQATT, SNEGSKA (reference sequence). The length of the CDR3 is 14 residues. CDR3 in DNA: TGCAGTGCTGAGGTTCTAGCGGGATACAATGGGCAGTTCTTC. Its translation: CSAEVLAGYNGQFF.

This clonotype came up many times. The chain is built from TRBV6-1 and TRBJ1-5; D perhaps matches TRBD1 (6 bases). Deletions cut 11 bases from V and 6 bases from J, with 17 bases between. This CDR3 is built from 13 residues. Germline-derived CDR1 and CDR2 are MNHNS and SASEGT. The CDR3 is CAGTKGGRQPQHF. The CDR3 nucleotides read TGTGCCGGTACCAAGGGGGGACGTCAGCCCCAGCATTTT.